This T cell receptor (beta chain) was identified during a study of breast tumors, draining lymph nodes, adjacent tissues. The study, taken as a whole, reports: The lymph node origin of tumor T cells was framed as consistent with a hypothesis, not demonstrated. Tumor TCR diversity was below lymph nodes but above nontumor tissue. Luminal-like breast cancer showed significantly higher tumor–nontumor repertoire similarity than basal-like.

This clonotype has at least ten counts. As yet, its antigen is unknown. Breast cancer patients provided tissue from their axillary draining lymph nodes. TCRdb used MiXCR to reprocess the multiplex PCR reads, holding one entry per CDR3 protein. In the table there are about 94,000 distinct CDR3 sequences, roughly 30% of which are singletons. The sequence was collected from a female donor with breast cancer. Some clones in this sample may be carry-over from other donors' samples. Sequencing was performed on axillary lymph node tissue.

CDR3 sequence: CASSPDRGDFNEQFF. The CDR3 bases are TGTGCCAGCAGCCCCGACAGGGGCGATTTCAATGAGCAGTTCTTC. J is TRBJ2-1 and V is TRBV6-5, with 8 nucleotides matching TRBD1. Germline V gives CDR1 MNHEY, CDR2 SVGAGI. This CDR3 region has 15 residues. Trimming removed 6 bases from V and 6 bases from J; junction bases left unmatched: 10.